This T cell receptor beta chain derives from a study of shared clonotypes between healthy human individuals. The CDR3 length is 13 residues. Germline lookup yields CDR1 MDHEN and CDR2 SYDVKM. Trimming took off 3 bases at V and 9 bases at J, with 14 bases between the two ends. Assay used: immunoSEQ multiplex PCR; TCRdb lists only in-frame clones, some missing. The sample contains 2 million to 3 million clones, approximately 93% of which appear only once. Source material: naive CD4+ T cells from PBMCs. The subset here: CD45RA+ positively selected. The TCR was taken from a young man in good health. Some clones in this sample may be carry-over from other donors' samples. The rearrangement uses TRBV28 and TRBJ1-2, with no clear D. CDR3 protein: CASSFPAPGRYTF. The CDR3 DNA sequence: TGTGCCAGCAGTTTTCCAGCCCCCGGGCGCTACACCTTC.